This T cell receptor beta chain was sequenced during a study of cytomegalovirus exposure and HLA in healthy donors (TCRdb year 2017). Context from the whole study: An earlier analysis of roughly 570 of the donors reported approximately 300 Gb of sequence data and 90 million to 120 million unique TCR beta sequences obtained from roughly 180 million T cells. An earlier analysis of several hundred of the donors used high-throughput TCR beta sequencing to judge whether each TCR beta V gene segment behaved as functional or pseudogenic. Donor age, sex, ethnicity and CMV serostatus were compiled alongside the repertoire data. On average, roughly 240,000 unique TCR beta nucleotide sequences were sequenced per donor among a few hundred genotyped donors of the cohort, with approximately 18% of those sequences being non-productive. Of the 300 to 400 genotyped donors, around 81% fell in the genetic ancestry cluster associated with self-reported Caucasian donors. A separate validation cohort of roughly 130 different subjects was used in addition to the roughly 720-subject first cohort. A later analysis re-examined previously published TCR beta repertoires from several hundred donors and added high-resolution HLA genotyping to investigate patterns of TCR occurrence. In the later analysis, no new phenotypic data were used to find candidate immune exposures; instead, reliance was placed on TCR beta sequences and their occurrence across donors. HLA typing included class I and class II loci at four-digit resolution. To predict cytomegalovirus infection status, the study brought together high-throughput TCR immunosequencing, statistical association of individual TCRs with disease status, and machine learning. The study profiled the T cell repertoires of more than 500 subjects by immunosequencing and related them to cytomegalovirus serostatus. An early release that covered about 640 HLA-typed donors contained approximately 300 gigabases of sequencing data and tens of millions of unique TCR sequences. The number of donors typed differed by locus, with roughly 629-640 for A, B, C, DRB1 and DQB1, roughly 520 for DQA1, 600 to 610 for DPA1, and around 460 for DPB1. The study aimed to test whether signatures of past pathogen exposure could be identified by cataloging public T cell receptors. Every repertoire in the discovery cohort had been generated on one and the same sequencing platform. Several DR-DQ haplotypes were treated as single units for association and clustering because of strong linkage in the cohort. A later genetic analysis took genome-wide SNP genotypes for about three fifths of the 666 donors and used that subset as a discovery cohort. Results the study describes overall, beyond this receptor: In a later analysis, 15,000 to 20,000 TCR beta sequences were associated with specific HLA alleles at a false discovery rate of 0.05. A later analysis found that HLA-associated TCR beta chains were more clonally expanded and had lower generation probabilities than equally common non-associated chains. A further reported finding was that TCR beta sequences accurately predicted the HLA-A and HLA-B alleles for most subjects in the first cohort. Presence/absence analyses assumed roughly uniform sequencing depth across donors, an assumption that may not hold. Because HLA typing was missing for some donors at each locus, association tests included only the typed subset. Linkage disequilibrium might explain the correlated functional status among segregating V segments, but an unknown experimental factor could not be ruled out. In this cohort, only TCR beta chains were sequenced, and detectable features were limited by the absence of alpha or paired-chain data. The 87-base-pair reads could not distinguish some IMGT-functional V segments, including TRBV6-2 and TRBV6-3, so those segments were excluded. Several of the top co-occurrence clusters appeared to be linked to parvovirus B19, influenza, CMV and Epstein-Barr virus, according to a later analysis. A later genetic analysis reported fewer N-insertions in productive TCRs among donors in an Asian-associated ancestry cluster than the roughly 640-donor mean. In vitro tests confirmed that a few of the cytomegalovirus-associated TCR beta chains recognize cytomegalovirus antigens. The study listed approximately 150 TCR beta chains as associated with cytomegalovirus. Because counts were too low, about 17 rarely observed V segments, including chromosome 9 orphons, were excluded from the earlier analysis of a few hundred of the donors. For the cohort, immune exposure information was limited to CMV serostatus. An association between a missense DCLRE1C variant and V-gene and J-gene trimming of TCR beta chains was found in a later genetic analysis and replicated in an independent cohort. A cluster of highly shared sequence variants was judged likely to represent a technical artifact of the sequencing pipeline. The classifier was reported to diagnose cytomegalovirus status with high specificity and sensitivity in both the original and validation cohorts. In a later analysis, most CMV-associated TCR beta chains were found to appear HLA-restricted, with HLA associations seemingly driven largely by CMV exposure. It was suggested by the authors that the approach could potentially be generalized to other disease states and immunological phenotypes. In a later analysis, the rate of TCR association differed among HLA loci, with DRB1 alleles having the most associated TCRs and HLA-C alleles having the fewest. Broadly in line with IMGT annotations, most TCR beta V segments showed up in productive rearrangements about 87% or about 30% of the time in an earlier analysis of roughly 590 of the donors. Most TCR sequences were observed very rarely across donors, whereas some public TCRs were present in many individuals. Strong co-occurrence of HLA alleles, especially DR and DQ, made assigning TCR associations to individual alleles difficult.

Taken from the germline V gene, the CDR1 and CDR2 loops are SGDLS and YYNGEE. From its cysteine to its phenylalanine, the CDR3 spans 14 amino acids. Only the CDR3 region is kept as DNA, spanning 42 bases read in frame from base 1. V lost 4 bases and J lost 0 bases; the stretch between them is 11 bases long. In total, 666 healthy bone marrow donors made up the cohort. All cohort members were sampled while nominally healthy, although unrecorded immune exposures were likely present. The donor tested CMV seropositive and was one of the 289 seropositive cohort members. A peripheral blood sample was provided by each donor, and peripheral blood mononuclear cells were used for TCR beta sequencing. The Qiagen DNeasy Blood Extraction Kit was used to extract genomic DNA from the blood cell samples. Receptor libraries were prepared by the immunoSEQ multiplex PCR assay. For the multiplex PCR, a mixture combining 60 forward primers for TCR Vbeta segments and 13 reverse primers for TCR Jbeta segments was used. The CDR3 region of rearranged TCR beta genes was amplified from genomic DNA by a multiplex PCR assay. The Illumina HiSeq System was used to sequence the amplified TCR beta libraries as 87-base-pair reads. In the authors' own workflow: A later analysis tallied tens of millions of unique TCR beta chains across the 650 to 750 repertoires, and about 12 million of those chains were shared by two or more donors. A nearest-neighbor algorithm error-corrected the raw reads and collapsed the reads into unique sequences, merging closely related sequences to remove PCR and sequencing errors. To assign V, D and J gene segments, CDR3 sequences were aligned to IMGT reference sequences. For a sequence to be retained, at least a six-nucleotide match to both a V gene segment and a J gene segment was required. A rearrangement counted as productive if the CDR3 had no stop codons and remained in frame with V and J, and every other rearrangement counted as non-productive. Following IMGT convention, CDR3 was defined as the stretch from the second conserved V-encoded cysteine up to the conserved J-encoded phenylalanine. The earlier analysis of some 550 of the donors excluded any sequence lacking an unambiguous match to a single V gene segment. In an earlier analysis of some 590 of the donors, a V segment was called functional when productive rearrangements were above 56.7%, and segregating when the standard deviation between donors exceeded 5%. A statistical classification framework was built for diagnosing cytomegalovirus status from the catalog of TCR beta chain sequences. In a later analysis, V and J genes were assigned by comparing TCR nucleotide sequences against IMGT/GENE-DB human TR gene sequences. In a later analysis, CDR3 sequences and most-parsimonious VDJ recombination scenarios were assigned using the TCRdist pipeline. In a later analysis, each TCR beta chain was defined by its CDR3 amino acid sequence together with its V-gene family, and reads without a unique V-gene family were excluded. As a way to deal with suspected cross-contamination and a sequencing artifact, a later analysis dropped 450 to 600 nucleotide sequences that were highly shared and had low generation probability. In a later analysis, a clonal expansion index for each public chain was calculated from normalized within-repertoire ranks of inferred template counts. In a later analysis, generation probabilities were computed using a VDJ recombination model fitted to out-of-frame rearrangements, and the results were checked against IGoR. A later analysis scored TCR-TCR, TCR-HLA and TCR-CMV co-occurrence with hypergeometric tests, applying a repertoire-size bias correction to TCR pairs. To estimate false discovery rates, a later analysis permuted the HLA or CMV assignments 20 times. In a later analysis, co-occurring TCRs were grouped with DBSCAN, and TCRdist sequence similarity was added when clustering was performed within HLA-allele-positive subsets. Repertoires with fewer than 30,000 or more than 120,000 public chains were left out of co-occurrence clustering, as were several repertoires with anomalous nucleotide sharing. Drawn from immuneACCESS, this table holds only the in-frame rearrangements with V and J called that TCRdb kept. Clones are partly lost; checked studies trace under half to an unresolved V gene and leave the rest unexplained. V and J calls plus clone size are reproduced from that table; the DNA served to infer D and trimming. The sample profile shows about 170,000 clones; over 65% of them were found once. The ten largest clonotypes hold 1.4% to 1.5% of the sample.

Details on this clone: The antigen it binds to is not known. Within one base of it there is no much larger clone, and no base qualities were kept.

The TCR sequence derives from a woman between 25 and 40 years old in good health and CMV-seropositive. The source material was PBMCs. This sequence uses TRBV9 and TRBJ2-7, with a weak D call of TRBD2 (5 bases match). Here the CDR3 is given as CASSPSWDSYEQYF. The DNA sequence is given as TGTGCCAGCAGCCCTAGCTGGGACTCCTACGAGCAGTACTTC.